This TCR beta chain was observed in a study of cytomegalovirus exposure and HLA in healthy donors. PCR involved 60 Vbeta and 13 Jbeta primers. The assay was immunoSEQ multiplex PCR, and TCRdb's table has in-frame clones only and misses some. The sample yields some 120,000 clones, 65% to 80% seen once. Findings and caveats of the study: A later analysis associated 15,000 or so TCR beta sequences with HLA alleles at a 0.05 false discovery rate. V- and J-gene trimming of TCR beta was linked (in a later analysis) to a missense DCLRE1C variant.

Worth noting for this clone: Its antigen is not identified.

The donors, nominally healthy at sampling, likely had unrecorded immune exposures. Sequences were obtained from PBMCs. The clonotype was recovered from a female donor in good health and CMV-seronegative.

CDR3 coding DNA: TGTGCCAGCAGCTTAGGGTGGGGGCTGGAGACCCAGTACTTC. Amino acid sequence: CASSLGWGLETQYF. V and J are TRBV11-1 and TRBJ2-5; D may be TRBD1 (6 bases). The CDR3 is made up of 14 amino acids. CDR1 and CDR2 (germline): SGHAT, FQDESV (reference sequence). The germline V and J ends were trimmed by 1 base and 5 bases, with 11 bases remaining between them.